This is a list of T cell receptor beta chains from one sample in a study of control samples from healthy donors and cancer patients. Assay: immunoSEQ multiplex PCR; the TCRdb copy retains only in-frame clones and omits some. There are around 180,000 clones in the sample; around 90% occur only once, and roughly 5.3% lies in the top ten. Sequencing used blood. These receptors were obtained from a woman between 25 and 40 years old in good health. Each CDR3 is given without its conserved first and last residue.

v_call,j_call,cdr3_aa
TRBV2,TRBJ2-2,ASTKGQNTGELF
TRBV4-1,TRBJ2-1,ASSQDGPQNSYNEQF
TRBV10-1,TRBJ1-6,ASSDSFGGSPLH
TRBV19,TRBJ2-5,ASRDRGETQY
TRBV12-5,TRBJ2-1,ASGFVTGGGWNEQF
TRBV10-1,TRBJ2-1,ASSGTSSYNEQF
TRBV29-1,TRBJ2-7,SARQRSYEQY
TRBV5-1,TRBJ2-7,ASSGGGQVLSYEQY
TRBV7-9,TRBJ1-3,ASSLAGQGANTIY
TRBV5-4,TRBJ2-2,ASSGTGYTGELF
TRBV28,TRBJ2-5,ASSSSGQGKETQY
TRBV19,TRBJ2-2,ASSIGRGGLTGELF
TRBV18,TRBJ2-5,ASSRPGGQETQY
TRBV5-1,TRBJ2-5,ASSSSHQETQY
TRBV19,TRBJ2-7,ATGRASGYEQY
TRBV6-5,TRBJ2-5,ASTSTVQETQY
TRBV28,TRBJ1-1,ASRRWGSGVNTEAF
TRBV19,TRBJ1-1,ASNPIGGGFLTEAF
TRBV7-9,TRBJ1-5,ASSRGTPGQINQPQH
TRBV6-6,TRBJ1-5,ASSSHLGRIYQPQH
TRBV5-1,TRBJ2-3,ASSLGGTPSTDTQY
TRBV7-2,TRBJ2-3,ASSLGLDTQY
TRBV4-1,TRBJ2-5,ASSLDGYQETQY
TRBV24-1,TRBJ2-3,ATSAGLAVRGYTQY
TRBV10-2,TRBJ2-5,ASSETGGETQY
TRBV20-1,TRBJ2-5,SASRRGRETQY
TRBV4-1,TRBJ1-2,ASSQVGAELYGYT
TRBV18,TRBJ2-1,ASSLGTGETGEQF
TRBV6-6,TRBJ2-2,ASRLTERLGELF
TRBV6-5,TRBJ1-2,ASSPYREGYGYT
TRBV9,TRBJ1-6,ASSLSGVNSPLH